What follows are 26 T cell receptor beta chains derived from one specimen sequenced in a study of cytomegalovirus exposure and HLA in healthy donors. A multiplex PCR was run with 60 Vbeta primers and 13 Jbeta primers. Sequencing used immunoSEQ multiplex PCR; TCRdb keeps in-frame clones, though not all of them. Seen here are around 240,000 clones, 82% observed once, and the top ten hold over 5%. The source material was PBMCs. These receptors all come from a woman between 40 and 55 years old in good health and CMV-seropositive.

The chain employs TRBV18 and TRBJ2-5, with TRBD2 matching 11 bases. The germline V gene encodes CDR1 KGHSH and CDR2 LQKENI. The junction had 11 bases not matched to a gene; V was cut back by 6 bases and J by 5 bases. The CDR3 runs to 16 residues. The DNA of the CDR3 is TGTGCCAGCTCTCCTCAGACTAGCGGGGCCGGGGAGACCCAGTACTTC. Translated: CASSPQTSGAGETQYF.

The chain uses TRBV5-6 and TRBJ1-5, with 7 bases that match TRBD1. Germline V gene data show CDR1 as SGHDT and CDR2 as YYEEEE. The CDR3 covers 15 residues. V was clipped by 0 bases and J by 0 bases; unmatched bases: 0. The CDR3 DNA reads as TGTGCCAGCAGCTTGGCAGGGGGTAGCAATCAGCCCCAGCATTTT. This translates into CASSLAGGSNQPQHF.

V and J are TRBV4-1 and TRBJ2-1, with 10 positions matching TRBD2. Germline CDR1 is MGHRA and CDR2 is YSYEKL. The CDR3 is 16 amino acids. The V and J ends lost 0 bases and 8 bases, in that order; junction bases with no gene match: 7. CDR3 coding DNA: TGCGCCAGCAGCCAAGATCCGGCTAGCGGGAGACATGAGCAGTTCTTC. Its protein product is CASSQDPASGRHEQFF.

The table lists this clone with a few counts. The CDR3 bases are TGTGCCTGTCTGGGCAGGGGGCATACTGAAGCTTTCTTT. Protein product: CACLGRGHTEAFF. The genes are TRBV30 and TRBJ1-1; 8 bases agree with TRBD1. The CDR3 sequence is 13 residues long. V shed 6 bases, J shed 5 bases, and the junction held 8 bases outside the gene matches. From germline, CDR1 is GTSNPN and CDR2 SVGIG (reference sequence).

CDR3 nucleotides: TGTGCCAGCAGTGGCGGGCAGGTCAATCAGCCCCAGCATTTT. Its protein product is CASSGGQVNQPQHF. The V call is TRBV2, the J call TRBJ1-5; D unresolved. Trimming pared 4 bases from V and 3 bases from J, leaving 10 bases between. The germline gives CDR1 SNHLY, CDR2 FYNNEI. The CDR3 has 14 residues.

This chain uses TRBV15 with TRBJ2-7; D ambiguous. The CDR3 loop spans 12 amino acids. Germline CDR1 and CDR2: LNHNV and YYDKDF (reference sequence). Deletions cut 0 bases from V and 6 bases from J, with 6 bases between. CDR3 sequence: CATSRDTAEQYF. The CDR3 DNA is TGTGCCACCAGCAGAGATACAGCCGAGCAGTACTTC.

This clone occurred a few times. The chain recombines TRBV10-3 with TRBJ2-7, with a tentative D call TRBD1 (6 bases). Germline V gene sequence: CDR1 ENHRY, CDR2 SYGVKD. Trimming cost V 0 bases and J 1 base, with 7 bases left between them. The CDR3 runs to 14 residues. The CDR3 DNA sequence: TGTGCCATCAGTGAGTCGGGGGCATCCTACGAGCAGTACTTC. Its translation: CAISESGASYEQYF.

This chain's CDR3 is CASSWKDKLSGNTIYF. CDR3 coding DNA: TGTGCCAGCAGCTGGAAGGACAAACTCTCTGGAAACACCATATATTTT. The genes are TRBV7-9 and TRBJ1-3; TRBD1 is a possible D gene (5 bases). This CDR3 comprises 16 residues. Germline CDR1 reads SEHNR; CDR2 reads FQNEAQ (reference sequence). V lost 4 bases to trimming and J lost 0 bases, with 13 bases between them.

As concerns this clone: A junction boundary mismatches the germline segment, possibly from a read error. V usage is TRBV7-9 and J usage is TRBJ1-2; 8 positions match TRBD1. The CDR3 has 14 amino acids. The germline CDR1 and CDR2 sequences are SEHNR and FQNEAQ (reference sequence). The CDR3 region is CSSSSDRVMWGYTF. CDR3 sequence (DNA): TGTTCCAGCAGCTCGGACAGGGTAATGTGGGGCTACACCTTC.

This clone was observed a single time. V usage is TRBV4-3 and J usage is TRBJ1-3, with TRBD1 matching 10 bases. CDR1 LGHNA and CDR2 YSLEER come from the germline V gene. The CDR3 sequence is 17 residues long. J was trimmed by 4 bases and V by 2 bases; bases with no gene match: 8. This chain's CDR3 is CASSQYGQGGYGNTIYF. The CDR3 bases are TGCGCCAGCAGCCAATATGGACAGGGGGGATACGGAAACACCATATATTTT.

CDR3 loop: CAWSFWTGGQGYTF. The CDR3, as DNA: TGTGCCTGGAGTTTTTGGACAGGGGGTCAAGGCTACACCTTC. This chain connects TRBV30 to TRBJ1-2; 10 bases map to TRBD1. V dropped 2 bases and J dropped 8; count of bases not matched to a gene: 8. CDR3 length equals 14 residues. Germline lookup yields CDR1 GTSNPN and CDR2 SVGIG (reference sequence). Filled out from reference TRBV30 and TRBJ1-2, the complete variable domain reads SQTIHQWPATLVQPVGSPLSLECTVEGTSNPNLYWYRQAAGRGLQLLFYSVGIGQISSEVPQNLSASRPQDRQFILSSKKLLLSDSGFYLCAWSFWTGGQGYTFGSGTRLTVV.

As to this clone: At one end the junction does not follow the germline gene, possibly because of a read error. As DNA, the CDR3 is TGTTCCAGCAGCTTAAGCGGCAGGCAATACGAGCAGTACTTC. It specifies CSSSLSGRQYEQYF. The V call is TRBV7-9, the J call TRBJ2-7; TRBD2 is a possible D gene (5 bases). CDR3 length: 14 residues. Germline V gene sequence: CDR1 SEHNR, CDR2 FQNEAQ (reference sequence).

This clone was observed once. This sequence joins TRBV30 and TRBJ1-5; tentative D call: TRBD1 (6 bases). The CDR3 has 15 residues. Trimming removed 6 bases from V and 6 bases from J, with 21 bases in between. Germline V lookup: CDR1 GTSNPN, CDR2 SVGIG (reference sequence). CDR3 region: CACQGNGDGGQPQHF. The CDR3 bases are TGTGCCTGTCAGGGGAATGGGGATGGAGGTCAGCCCCAGCATTTT.

J is TRBJ2-2 and V is TRBV18; 8 bases match TRBD1. CDR1 KGHSH and CDR2 LQKENI come from the germline V gene. V dropped 1 base and J dropped 4; count of bases not matched to a gene: 5. The CDR3 has 16 residues. The CDR3 DNA follows: TGTGCCAGCTCACCACGACAGGGGTGGAGCACCGGGGAGCTGTTTTTT. Translating it yields CASSPRQGWSTGELFF.

V gene TRBV7-2 combines with J gene TRBJ1-2; TRBD1 matches 9 bases. Germline lookup yields CDR1 SGHTA and CDR2 FQGNSA. V was clipped by 3 bases and J by 5 bases; unmatched bases: 4. The CDR3 spans 14 residues. The CDR3 sequence: CASSFTGTGYGYTF. The CDR3 coding sequence is TGTGCCAGCAGCTTCACCGGGACAGGGTATGGCTACACCTTC.

The chain carries TRBV5-1 and TRBJ2-2, with TRBD1 matching over 8 bases. The trim removed 4 bases at V and 6 bases at J, leaving 5 bases unmatched. CDR3 length equals 14 residues. The germline CDR1 and CDR2 sequences are SGHRS and YFSETQ. The CDR3, as DNA: TGCGCCAGCAGCCGCATGACAGGGGCCGGGGAGCTGTTTTTT. It specifies CASSRMTGAGELFF.

V usage is TRBV9 and J usage is TRBJ1-2; no definite D call. Germline-derived CDR1 and CDR2 are SGDLS and YYNGEE. V lost 0 bases and J lost 4, with 13 bases in between. The CDR3 has 15 residues. CDR3 in DNA: TGTGCCAGCAGCGTAGATCTAGGCGCTGGCTATGGCTACACCTTC. It codes for CASSVDLGAGYGYTF.

The gene calls are TRBV5-1 and TRBJ2-1; D unclear. The CDR3 consists of 16 residues. Trimming pared 0 bases from V and 0 bases from J, leaving 10 bases between. Germline V gene data show CDR1 as SGHRS and CDR2 as YFSETQ. CDR3 residues: CASSLDAVGSYNEQFF. The CDR3 DNA reads TGCGCCAGCAGCTTGGATGCGGTCGGCTCCTACAATGAGCAGTTCTTC.

This clone was seen more than once but under ten times. This rearrangement joins TRBV2 to TRBJ2-1; 9 nucleotides align to TRBD1. V dropped 6 bases and J dropped 4; count of bases not matched to a gene: 4. This CDR3 is 14 amino acids long. The V gene's germline CDR1 is SNHLY and CDR2 FYNNEI. CDR3 loop: CASSQQGAYNEQFF. CDR3 coding DNA: TGTGCCAGCAGCCAACAGGGGGCTTACAATGAGCAGTTCTTC.

The CDR3 is CASSQDGGGTGVNYGYTF. The DNA of the CDR3 is TGCGCCAGCAGCCAAGATGGAGGGGGGACAGGAGTAAACTATGGCTACACCTTC. This chain uses TRBV4-3 with TRBJ1-2; 8 nucleotides align to TRBD1. The CDR3 covers 18 residues. The germline CDR1 and CDR2 sequences are LGHNA and YSLEER. V lost 0 bases and J lost 2; bases outside the gene matches: 11.

The rearrangement links TRBV7-2 to TRBJ2-7, with D tentatively TRBD2 (7 bases). This CDR3 spans 13 amino acids. Germline CDR1 and CDR2: SGHTA and FQGNSA. Trimming removed 8 bases at V and 7 bases at J, with 18 bases between. The CDR3 loop is CASAGAELVEQYF. The CDR3 nucleotides read TGTGCCAGCGCGGGGGCCGAACTCGTGGAGCAGTACTTC.

The rearrangement links TRBV19 to TRBJ1-1, with 9 nucleotides matching TRBD1. This CDR3 region has 15 residues. With 5 bases clipped from V and 6 bases from J, the junction kept 10 bases outside the gene matches. In germline, CDR1 is LNHDA, CDR2 SQIVND (reference sequence). The DNA of the CDR3 is TGTGCCAGTAGTGCCACCACAGGGGGCATGGCTGAAGCTTTCTTT. Translation gives CASSATTGGMAEAFF.

The V gene is TRBV6-1, the J gene TRBJ2-7; 7 bases map to TRBD1. V shed 3 bases and J 0 bases; nucleotides not matched to a gene: 5. The CDR3 consists of 15 residues. CDR1 is MNHNS and CDR2 is SASEGT in the germline V gene. CDR3 in DNA: TGTGCCAGCAGTGACAGGGGGATAAGCTCCTACGAGCAGTACTTC. This translates into CASSDRGISSYEQYF.

The chain combines TRBV28 with TRBJ1-2; D is uncertain. V lost 0 bases, J lost 2 bases, and 13 bases lay in between. The length of the CDR3 is 16 residues. The V gene's germline CDR1 is MDHEN and CDR2 SYDVKM. The DNA of the CDR3 is TGTGCCAGCAGTTTATGGCCCCCAACGGAGAACTATGGCTACACCTTC. This encodes CASSLWPPTENYGYTF.

The chain links TRBV5-5 to TRBJ1-1; D not certain. From germline, CDR1 is SGHKS and CDR2 YYEKEE (reference sequence). Trimming pared 4 bases from V and 4 bases from J, leaving 14 bases between. This CDR3 has 14 amino acids. The CDR3, as DNA: TGTGCCAGCAGCCTGAGGGCTGTGGGCACTGAAGCTTTCTTT. It is translated as CASSLRAVGTEAFF.

This sequence joins TRBV1 and TRBJ1-3. TRBV1 constitutes a pseudogene. This CDR3 is 15 amino acids long. The CDR3 reads CTSSHTRRGGNTIYF. The CDR3 nucleotides read TGCACCAGCAGCCACACACGGCGGGGTGGAAACACCATATATTTT.